These 3 T cell receptor beta chains came from one sample sequenced in a study of cytomegalovirus exposure and HLA in healthy donors. Primers included in the PCR were 60 Vbeta and 13 Jbeta primers. Sequenced by immunoSEQ multiplex PCR; TCRdb stores in-frame clones only, minus some. The sample holds around 200,000 clones, about four fifths seen once. Sequencing was done on a sample of PBMCs. Receptors originate from a woman aged 50 to 60 in good health and CMV-seropositive.

Points on this clone: The junction departs from germline at one end; a sequencing error may be responsible. V and J are TRBV7-9 and TRBJ1-1; D remains ambiguous. Germline V gives CDR1 SEHNR, CDR2 FQNEAQ (reference sequence). The CDR3 runs to 12 residues. As DNA, the CDR3 is TGTTCCAGCAGCTTAGTGCCACGGGGAGCTTTCTTT. Its protein is CSSSLVPRGAFF. Combining the CDR3 with reference TRBV7-9 and TRBJ1-1 gives the whole variable domain DTGVSQNPRHKITKRGQNVTFRCDPISEHNRLYWYRQTLGQGPEFLTYFQNEAQLEKSRLLSDRFSAERPKGSFSTLEIQRTEQGDSAMYLCSSSLVPRGAFFGQGTRLTVV.

The CDR3: CASRTGLNTEAFF. The CDR3, as DNA: TGTGCCAGCAGGACAGGGTTGAACACTGAAGCTTTCTTT. The J gene is TRBJ1-1, the V gene TRBV28; 7 bases map to TRBD1. The ends lost 6 bases at V and 0 bases at J; junction bases unmatched: 1. Germline assignment: CDR1 MDHEN and CDR2 SYDVKM. This CDR3 has 13 amino acids. The full variable domain, completed using reference TRBV28 and TRBJ1-1, is DVKVTQSSRYLVKRTGEKVFLECVQDMDHENMFWYRQDPGLGLRLIYFSYDVKMKEKGDIPEGYSVSREKKERFSLILESASTNQTSMYLCASRTGLNTEAFFGQGTRLTVV.

Only one count was recorded for this clone. This chain's CDR3 is CASSYKQGVWQPQHF. DNA for the CDR3: TGTGCCAGCAGCTACAAACAGGGAGTCTGGCAGCCCCAGCATTTT. The chain has TRBV7-2 and TRBJ1-5; D perhaps matches TRBD1 (6 bases). CDR3 length: 15 amino acids. Germline CDR1 and CDR2: SGHTA and FQGNSA. Deletions cut 4 bases from V and 7 bases from J, with 17 bases between.